This T cell receptor beta chain was identified in a study of T cell responses to AZD1222 COVID-19 vaccine. Study results and limitations: Donors were largely white British and mainly female; clonal diversity was possibly underestimated.

To note about this clone: Antigen specificity is unknown.

The repertoire was sequenced with immunoSEQ multiplex PCR; TCRdb's copy has only in-frame clones and lacks some. Here the sample spans some 200,000 clones, 90% to 95% being singletons. The CDR3 contains 13 residues. Germline CDR1 MNHEY, CDR2 SVGAGI. Trimming stripped 3 bases from V and 8 bases from J, with 13 bases between. The V call is TRBV6-5, the J call TRBJ1-2; possibly TRBD1 for D (6 bases). The sample was peripheral blood, taken 28 days after the second AZD1222 dose. This TCR derives from an adult who received the AZD1222 COVID-19 vaccine. This chain's CDR3 is CASSYRGTGGYTF. The CDR3, as DNA: TGTGCCAGCAGTTATAGGGGGACTGGGGGCTACACCTTC.